This record concerns one T cell receptor beta chain sequence. This sample stems from a study of control samples from healthy donors and cancer patients. Some clones are missing from TCRdb's copy, which holds only in-frame ones; the method was immunoSEQ multiplex PCR. The table has some 130,000 clones, more than 90% seen once. V was shortened by 2 bases and J by 0 bases, with 5 bases between the two germline ends. Germline assignment: CDR1 SGHKS and CDR2 YYEKEE (reference sequence). This CDR3 has 14 residues. The genes are TRBV5-5 and TRBJ2-2, with D uncertain. The sequence came from a young man in good health. Sequencing was done on a sample of blood. The CDR3 sequence: CASSFHSNTGELFF. Written as DNA, the CDR3 is TGTGCCAGCAGCTTTCACTCGAACACCGGGGAGCTGTTTTTT.